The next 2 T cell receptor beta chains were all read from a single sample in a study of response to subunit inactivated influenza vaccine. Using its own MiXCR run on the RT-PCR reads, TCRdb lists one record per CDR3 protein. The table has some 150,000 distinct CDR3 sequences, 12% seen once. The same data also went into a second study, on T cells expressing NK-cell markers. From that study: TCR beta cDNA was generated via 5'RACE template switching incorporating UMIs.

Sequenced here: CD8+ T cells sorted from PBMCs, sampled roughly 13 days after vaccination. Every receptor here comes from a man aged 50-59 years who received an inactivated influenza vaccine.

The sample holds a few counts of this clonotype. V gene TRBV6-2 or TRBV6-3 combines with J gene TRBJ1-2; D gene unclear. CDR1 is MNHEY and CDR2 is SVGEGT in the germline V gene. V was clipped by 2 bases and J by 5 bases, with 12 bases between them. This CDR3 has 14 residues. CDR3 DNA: TGTGCCAGCAGTTACAGTAGGTCAGCGTATGGCTACACCTTC. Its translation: CASSYSRSAYGYTF.

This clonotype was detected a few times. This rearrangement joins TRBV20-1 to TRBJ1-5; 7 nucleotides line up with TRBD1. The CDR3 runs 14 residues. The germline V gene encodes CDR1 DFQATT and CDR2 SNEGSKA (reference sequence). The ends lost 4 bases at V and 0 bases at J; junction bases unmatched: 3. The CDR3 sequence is CSAKDRHSNQPQHF. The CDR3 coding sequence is TGCAGTGCTAAGGACAGGCATAGCAATCAGCCCCAGCATTTT.